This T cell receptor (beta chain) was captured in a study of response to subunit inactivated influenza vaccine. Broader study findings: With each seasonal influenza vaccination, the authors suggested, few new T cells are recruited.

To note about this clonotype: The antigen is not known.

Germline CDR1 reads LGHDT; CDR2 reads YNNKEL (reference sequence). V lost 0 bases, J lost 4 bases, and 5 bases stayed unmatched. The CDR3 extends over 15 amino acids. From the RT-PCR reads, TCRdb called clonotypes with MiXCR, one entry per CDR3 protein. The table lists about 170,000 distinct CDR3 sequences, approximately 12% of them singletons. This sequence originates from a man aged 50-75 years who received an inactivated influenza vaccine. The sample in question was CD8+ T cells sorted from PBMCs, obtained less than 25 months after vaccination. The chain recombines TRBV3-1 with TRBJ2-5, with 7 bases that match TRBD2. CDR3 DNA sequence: TGTGCCAGCAGCCAAGAGGGGGGGACGGGAGAGACCCAGTACTTC. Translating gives CASSQEGGTGETQYF.